The next 32 T cell receptor beta chains were all read from a single sample in a study of T cell changes during pregnancy in multiple sclerosis. Some clones are missing from TCRdb's copy, which holds only in-frame ones; the method was immunoSEQ multiplex PCR. Here the sample spans around 85,000 clones, about 90% being singletons. Sequencing used PBMCs, obtained in the first trimester of pregnancy. Receptors were obtained from a female donor in good health, serving as a control in a pregnancy study. Some clones in this sample may be carry-over from other donors' samples.

The chain uses TRBV19 and TRBJ1-3; D may be TRBD1 (6 bases). The CDR3 extends over 15 amino acids. V lost 4 bases and J 2 bases, leaving 12 bases between the germline ends. The germline V gene encodes CDR1 LNHDA and CDR2 SQIVND (reference sequence). CDR3: CASSRRQDTGNTIYF. The CDR3 nucleotides are TGTGCCAGTAGTAGACGACAGGATACTGGAAACACCATATATTTT.

The gene calls are TRBV14 and TRBJ2-7; 8 positions match TRBD1. Germline V gene lookup returns CDR1 SGHDN and CDR2 FVKESK. V lost 7 bases and J lost 2; bases outside the gene matches: 7. The CDR3 is made up of 14 amino acids. CDR3 DNA: TGTGCCAGCAATTCGCAGGGGGCGACCTACGAGCAGTACTTC. Protein product: CASNSQGATYEQYF. Full variable domain (outside the CDR3, taken from reference TRBV14 and TRBJ2-7): EAGVTQFPSHSVIEKGQTVTLRCDPISGHDNLYWYRRVMGKEIKFLLHFVKESKQDESGMPNNRFLAERTGGTYSTLKVQPAELEDSGVYFCASNSQGATYEQYFGPGTRLTVT.

The rearrangement links TRBV5-1 to TRBJ1-2, with unresolved D. The length of the CDR3 is 13 residues. Germline V gene data show CDR1 as SGHRS and CDR2 as YFSETQ. The germline V and J ends were trimmed by 4 bases and 8 bases, with 15 bases remaining between them. CDR3 coding DNA: TGCGCCAGCAGCCTCGAGGGAATTCTCGGCTACACCTTC. Translating it yields CASSLEGILGYTF.

CDR3 protein: CASSQDLEGGGYEQYF. CDR3 coding DNA: TGTGCCAGCAGCCAAGATCTGGAAGGTGGAGGGTACGAGCAGTACTTC. The chain recombines TRBV4-2 with TRBJ2-7, with a weak D call TRBD2 (6 bases). This CDR3 contains 16 residues. V lost 0 bases and J 4 bases, leaving 16 bases between the germline ends. The germline V gene encodes CDR1 LGHNA and CDR2 YNFKEQ.

Of note for this clone: Germline is not matched at one junction end, which may reflect a read error. CDR3 in amino acids: CASSPTGQGAGGYIF. DNA of the CDR3: TGTGCCAGCAGCCCGACAGGACAGGGGGCGGGTGGCTACATCTTC. The chain has TRBV7-2 and TRBJ1-2; 11 nucleotides match TRBD1. Germline-derived CDR1 and CDR2 are SGHTA and FQGNSA. The CDR3 spans 15 residues.

V gene TRBV9 combines with J gene TRBJ1-1, with unresolved D. The germline V gene encodes CDR1 SGDLS and CDR2 YYNGEE. The CDR3 contains 14 residues. The germline V and J ends were trimmed by 0 bases and 10 bases, with 16 bases remaining between them. In DNA form, the CDR3 reads TGTGCCAGCAGCGTAGGGAGATCCGGGTTACCAGCTTTCTTT. Protein: CASSVGRSGLPAFF.

The chain uses TRBV27 and TRBJ1-1, with 8 nucleotides matching TRBD1. The V gene's germline CDR1 is MNHEY and CDR2 SMNVEV (reference sequence). This CDR3 comprises 15 residues. The trim removed 0 bases at V and 4 bases at J, leaving 4 bases unmatched. The CDR3 region is CASSLSPGGGTEAFF. The CDR3 DNA reads TGTGCCAGCAGTTTATCGCCAGGGGGCGGCACTGAAGCTTTCTTT.

This chain connects TRBV2 to TRBJ2-7, with 10 nucleotides matching TRBD2. The CDR3 covers 15 residues. Per germline, CDR1 SNHLY and CDR2 FYNNEI. J was trimmed by 5 bases and V by 5 bases; bases with no gene match: 9. CDR3 bases: TGTGCCAGCAGTTACATTAGCGGGAGGACCCACGAGCAGTACTTC. Its protein is CASSYISGRTHEQYF.

This clone was counted a single time. The rearrangement uses TRBV15 and TRBJ2-1; TRBD2 is a possible D gene (6 bases). This CDR3 comprises 12 residues. Trimming removed 2 bases at V and 10 bases at J, with 9 bases between. Per germline, CDR1 LNHNV and CDR2 YYDKDF (reference sequence). The CDR3 DNA follows: TGTGCCACCAGCAGACTTAGCGGAGAGCAGTTCTTC. Its translation is CATSRLSGEQFF.

The chain is built from TRBV19 and TRBJ2-5; D may be TRBD2 (5 bases). Trimming removed 6 bases at V and 5 bases at J, with 10 bases between. The CDR3 covers 12 residues. The V gene's germline CDR1 is LNHDA and CDR2 SQIVND (reference sequence). This CDR3 is CASSPTGETQYF. As DNA, the CDR3 is TGTGCCAGTAGCCCGACGGGGGAGACCCAGTACTTC.

CDR3 protein: CASRLVDEQFF. The CDR3 DNA reads TGTGCAAGTCGTCTAGTGGATGAGCAGTTCTTC. The J gene is TRBJ2-1, the V gene TRBV12-2; whether TRBD2, the table's D call, matches the DNA was not checked. TRBV12-2 is given as a pseudogene. The CDR3 totals 11 residues.

This clone was recorded a few times. This chain uses TRBV11-2 with TRBJ2-1, with no clear D. Trimming pared 2 bases from V and 9 bases from J, leaving 14 bases between. Germline lookup yields CDR1 SGHAT and CDR2 FQNNGV. The length of the CDR3 is 14 residues. The CDR3 bases are TGTGCCAGCAGCTTACAAGGATATTCGGGTGAGCAGTTCTTC. Translating it yields CASSLQGYSGEQFF.

The rearrangement joins TRBV6-1 to TRBJ2-1; possibly TRBD2 for D (6 bases). This CDR3 has 14 residues. CDR1 is MNHNS, CDR2 SASEGT, per germline. V was clipped by 6 bases and J by 7 bases, with 16 bases between them. CDR3 sequence (DNA): TGTGCCAGCAGAGCGGGTACTCTAAGAAATGAGCAGTTCTTC. Its translation: CASRAGTLRNEQFF.

The CDR3 DNA reads TGTGCCAGCAGCTCCTGGCAGGGGTACACTGAAGCTTTCTTT. Encoded protein: CASSSWQGYTEAFF. The chain is built from TRBV11-2 and TRBJ1-1; D is perhaps TRBD1 (6 bases). Trimming stripped 4 bases from V and 3 bases from J, with 12 bases between. The CDR3 length is 14 residues. Germline CDR1 SGHAT, CDR2 FQNNGV.

This clone was observed once. The chain uses TRBV6-5 and TRBJ2-2; D remains ambiguous. V dropped 8 bases and J dropped 6 bases, with 10 bases sitting between them. The CDR3 covers 12 residues. CDR1 MNHEY and CDR2 SVGAGI come from the germline V gene. The DNA of the CDR3 is TGTGCCAGCCTCGGTTTTCCCGGGGAGCTGTTTTTT. This translates into CASLGFPGELFF.

The V gene is TRBV9, the J gene TRBJ2-7; 9 bases map to TRBD1. Germline-derived CDR1 and CDR2 are SGDLS and YYNGEE. V dropped 0 bases and J dropped 7; count of bases not matched to a gene: 11. There are 16 residues in the CDR3. The CDR3 nucleotides are TGTGCCAGCAGCGTAGCTTCCGGACAGGGGCTGAGGGAGCAGTACTTC. Amino acid sequence: CASSVASGQGLREQYF.

This sequence joins TRBV7-2 and TRBJ2-7; 8 bases are shared with TRBD2. Germline V gene lookup returns CDR1 SGHTA and CDR2 FQGNSA. The CDR3 consists of 15 residues. Losses at the gene ends were 3 bases for V and 3 bases for J; bases not matched to a gene: 7. CDR3 nucleotide sequence: TGTGCCAGCAGCTTTCGAGCGGGAGTAGTCTACGAGCAGTACTTC. The encoded protein is CASSFRAGVVYEQYF.

V is TRBV28 and J is TRBJ1-1; 7 bases are a match to TRBD1. In germline, CDR1 is MDHEN, CDR2 SYDVKM. J was trimmed by 2 bases and V by 7 bases; bases with no gene match: 7. The CDR3 sequence is 14 residues long. CDR3 sequence (DNA): TGTGCCAGCACATCACAGGGGCCCAACACTGAAGCTTTCTTT. Translating it yields CASTSQGPNTEAFF.

The chain carries TRBV5-1 and TRBJ1-4, with D maybe TRBD1 (6 bases). This CDR3 has 16 amino acids. Trimming pared 1 base from V and 3 bases from J, leaving 13 bases between. The V gene's germline CDR1 is SGHRS and CDR2 YFSETQ. Written as DNA, the CDR3 is TGCGCCAGCAGCTTGACAGGGAGGGCCTCTAATGAAAAACTGTTTTTT. Encoded protein: CASSLTGRASNEKLFF.

V is TRBV13 and J is TRBJ2-7; 8 bases map to TRBD1. This CDR3 is 15 amino acids long. Germline trimming cut 5 bases from V and 3 bases from J; bases unmatched to any gene: 9. Germline V CDR1 and CDR2: PRHDT, FYEKMQ (reference sequence). CDR3 DNA sequence: TGTGCCAGCAGCACCAGGACAGGGAGCGGCTACGAGCAGTACTTC. Its protein product is CASSTRTGSGYEQYF.

The chain is built from TRBV19 and TRBJ2-4, with 12 bases matching TRBD1. This CDR3 spans 21 amino acids. V shed 1 base, J shed 0 bases, and the junction held 13 bases outside the gene matches. Germline V lookup: CDR1 LNHDA, CDR2 SQIVND (reference sequence). The CDR3 coding sequence is TGTGCCAGTAGTATAGTAGAGGAGGGACAGGGGGCGCGAGGAGCCAAAAACATTCAGTACTTC. Protein product: CASSIVEEGQGARGAKNIQYF.

The V and J genes are TRBV7-6 and TRBJ1-1; 10 bases agree with TRBD1. Trimming cost V 1 base and J 4 bases; bases outside gene matches: 0. The CDR3 runs to 14 residues. The V gene's germline CDR1 is SGHVS and CDR2 FNYEAQ. CDR3 sequence: CASSLGQGATEAFF. CDR3 in DNA: TGTGCCAGCAGCTTAGGACAGGGGGCCACTGAAGCTTTCTTT.

For this clone: The identical CDR3 is also encoded by other nucleotide sequences in the sample. The V call is TRBV6-5, the J call TRBJ1-5; no firm D call. V shed 5 bases and J shed 4 bases, with 9 bases lying between them. The CDR3 loop spans 13 amino acids. CDR1 and CDR2 (germline): MNHEY, SVGAGI. This chain's CDR3 is CASSAQQNQPQHF. The CDR3 DNA sequence: TGTGCCAGCAGTGCCCAACAGAATCAGCCCCAGCATTTT.

This chain joins TRBV11-3 and TRBJ1-1; D unresolved. There are 13 residues in the CDR3. Deletions cut 0 bases from V and 11 bases from J, with 13 bases between. In germline, CDR1 is SGHNT, CDR2 YENEEA. CDR3 amino acids: CASSLDREANAFF. CDR3 in DNA: TGTGCCAGCAGCTTAGATCGGGAGGCTAATGCTTTCTTT.

The rearrangement uses TRBV4-1 and TRBJ2-7, with D perhaps TRBD2 (6 bases). The CDR3 spans 15 residues. V was trimmed by 3 bases and J by 1 base, leaving 13 bases between them. The germline CDR1 and CDR2 sequences are MGHRA and YSYEKL. The CDR3 coding sequence is TGCGCCAGCAGCCACGATCTTAGCGGATCCTACGAGCAGTACTTC. This encodes CASSHDLSGSYEQYF.

V usage is TRBV5-4 and J usage is TRBJ2-2; 8 nucleotides match TRBD2. The CDR3 sequence is 15 residues long. J gave up 3 bases and V 4 bases, and 5 bases lay outside the gene matches. CDR1 and CDR2 from the germline V gene are SGHNT and YYREEE (reference sequence). The CDR3 protein is CASSGSGTYTGELFF. CDR3 bases: TGTGCCAGCAGCGGTAGCGGGACTTACACCGGGGAGCTGTTTTTT.

V gene TRBV18 combines with J gene TRBJ2-1; 10 bases are a match to TRBD1. V was clipped by 4 bases and J by 5 bases; unmatched bases: 2. This CDR3 is built from 14 residues. Germline CDR1 KGHSH, CDR2 LQKENI. The CDR3 region has the DNA TGTGCCAGCTCACAGGGACAGGGGAACAATGAGCAGTTCTTC. This codes for CASSQGQGNNEQFF. Together with reference TRBV18 and TRBJ2-1, the CDR3 gives the full variable domain: NAGVMQNPRHLVRRRGQEARLRCSPMKGHSHVYWYRQLPEEGLKFMVYLQKENIIDESGMPKERFSAEFPKEGPSILRIQQVVRGDSAAYFCASSQGQGNNEQFFGPGTRLTVL.

V gene TRBV2 combines with J gene TRBJ2-3; D is possibly TRBD2 (5 bases). The length of the CDR3 is 10 residues. Germline CDR1 reads SNHLY; CDR2 reads FYNNEI. The germline V and J ends were trimmed by 8 bases and 5 bases, with 5 bases remaining between them. The CDR3 reads CASGRDTQYF. The CDR3, as DNA: TGTGCCAGCGGGAGAGATACGCAGTATTTT. Variable domain in full (rest from reference TRBV2 and TRBJ2-3): EPEVTQTPSHQVTQMGQEVILRCVPISNHLYFYWYRQILGQKVEFLVSFYNNEISEKSEIFDDQFSVERPDGSNFTLKIRSTKLEDSAMYFCASGRDTQYFGPGTRLTVL.

The chain couples TRBV6-5 to TRBJ2-7; no clear D gene. The CDR3 is 13 amino acids. The V and J ends lost 0 bases and 7 bases respectively, with 10 bases between them. Germline V gives CDR1 MNHEY, CDR2 SVGAGI. CDR3 sequence reads: CASSYSPTTEQYF. The CDR3 region has the DNA TGTGCCAGCAGTTACTCCCCGACAACTGAGCAGTACTTC.

The rearrangement joins TRBV6-5 to TRBJ1-1; D possibly corresponds to TRBD1 (5 bases). Trimming left V 8 bases short and J 10 bases short, with 26 bases between. The V gene's germline CDR1 is MNHEY and CDR2 SVGAGI. This CDR3 has 15 residues. CDR3 coding DNA: TGTGCCAGCGGCCGTTACGGAGCGGGGGAGGTGGGAGCTTTCTTT. Protein sequence: CASGRYGAGEVGAFF.

This clone was counted once. The J gene is TRBJ2-2, the V gene TRBV28; D possibly corresponds to TRBD2 (6 bases). The germline V gene has CDR1 MDHEN and CDR2 SYDVKM. This CDR3 spans 14 amino acids. V lost 5 bases and J lost 6, with 13 bases in between. CDR3 coding DNA: TGTGCCAGCAGTCCCTGGGAGCGGGCCGGGGAGCTGTTTTTT. Residues: CASSPWERAGELFF.

The chain links TRBV6-5 to TRBJ2-1, with D possibly being TRBD2 (5 bases). The CDR3 is 14 residues long. Germline V gene sequence: CDR1 MNHEY, CDR2 SVGAGI. V was trimmed by 0 bases and J by 5 bases, leaving 8 bases between them. CDR3 in DNA: TGTGCCAGCAGTTACTCGAGGGCTGACAATGAGCAGTTCTTC. It codes for CASSYSRADNEQFF.